The present T cell receptor (beta chain) was sequenced within a study of T cell changes during pregnancy in multiple sclerosis. Sequencing was performed with immunoSEQ multiplex PCR; in TCRdb, only in-frame clones are kept and a portion is missing. The repertoire holds tens of thousands of clones, with about nine tenths as singletons. With 7 bases removed from V and 0 bases from J, the gap between germline ends came to 12 bases. Looked up from germline, CDR1 is LNHDA and CDR2 is SQIVND (reference sequence). The CDR3 loop spans 14 amino acids. The sample was CD4+ T cells from peripheral blood mononuclear cells, taken in the second trimester of pregnancy. This rearrangement joins TRBV19 to TRBJ1-1, with D tentatively TRBD1 (5 bases). This clonotype originated in a female donor in good health, enrolled as a control in a pregnancy study. The CDR3 sequence is CASKNWGMNTEAFF. The CDR3 coding sequence is TGTGCCAGTAAAAATTGGGGCATGAACACTGAAGCTTTCTTT. The whole variable domain, remainder taken from reference TRBV19 and TRBJ1-1, is DGGITQSPKYLFRKEGQNVTLSCEQNLNHDAMYWYRQDPGQGLRLIYYSQIVNDFQKGDIAEGYSVSREKKESFPLTVTSAQKNPTAFYLCASKNWGMNTEAFFGQGTRLTVV.